This is a list of T cell receptor beta chains from one sample in a study of blood T cell repertoires in COVID-19. Using immunoSEQ multiplex PCR, the repertoire was profiled, and TCRdb retains in-frame clones only, with some absent. The sample holds some 96,000 clones; 86% are singletons and the top ten take around a tenth. The sample consisted of peripheral blood. Receptor source: a man aged 50 or older with acute or convalescent COVID-19. Each CDR3 is given without its conserved first and last residue. Expanded clones are given a class, and other clones once, few, many or no size at all.

>TRBV5-1|.|13|TRBJ2-7
ASSTATGVSYEQY
>TRBV3-1/TRBV3-2|.|12|TRBJ2-7
ASSHSTSSYEQY
>TRBV7-9|.|11|TRBJ1-2
ASIGQGRYGYT
>TRBV5-4|.|13|TRBJ2-7
ASSAKGQTTYEQY
>TRBV7-9|.|12|TRBJ1-1
ASSFDGGNTEAF
>TRBV7-9|.|12|TRBJ2-2
ASSRQGANGELF
>TRBV7-9|.|9|TRBJ1-2
ATLWGGDGT
>TRBV21-1|few|14|TRBJ1-5
ASRPRDRGRHQPQH
>TRBV2|.|12|TRBJ1-3
ASSETKSGNTIY
>TRBV6-5|few|11|TRBJ1-2
ASRGQRNYGYT
>TRBV6-5|.|13|TRBJ1-3
ASSEGGLAGNTIY
>TRBV6-5|.|12|TRBJ1-2
ASRLDSTHYGYT
>TRBV4-1|.|14|TRBJ2-7
ASSQDYWTGVPEQY
>TRBV28|.|13|TRBJ1-5
ASSLDRGSNQPQH
>TRBV18|.|12|TRBJ1-1
ASSPRSGNTEAF
>TRBV10-2|once|12|TRBJ1-1
ASSARGFGTEAF
>TRBV18|.|13|TRBJ1-1
ASSVEKTQGDRAF
>TRBV7-8|.|12|TRBJ2-4
ASREGRFKNIQY
>TRBV11-2|once|13|TRBJ2-1
ASSSGVSSYNEQF
>TRBV6-2/TRBV6-3|.|14|TRBJ2-3
ASSYSLAGRTDTQY
>TRBV4-1|.|13|TRBJ1-2
ASSQVFQGTYGYT
>TRBV11-3|few|12|TRBJ2-3
ASSFMSSTDTQY
>TRBV10-3|.|11|TRBJ1-2
AISTGQNYGYT
>TRBV5-1|.|16|TRBJ1-4
ASSVGHRGLLGREKLF
>TRBV5-5|.|14|TRBJ2-2
ASSPTSGIRTGELF
>TRBV28|.|17|TRBJ2-2
ASSPIQRASGTNTGELF